These T cell receptor beta chains were read from a single sample in a study of cytomegalovirus exposure and HLA in healthy donors. Sequencing was performed with immunoSEQ multiplex PCR; in TCRdb, only in-frame clones are kept and a portion is missing. The sample includes approximately 150,000 clones, nearly 80% of them seen just once. The specimen was PBMCs. These receptors all stem from a male donor in good health and CMV-seronegative. Each CDR3 is given with its conserved first and last residue. Fields, in order: J gene, D gene, clone size, V gene, CDR3 DNA, CDR3 protein. The D gene is left open where the match is weak. Clone sizes are given selectively: once, few, many, or a class where the clone is expanded.

J gene: TRBJ1-5; D gene: TRBD1; clone size: NA; V gene: TRBV7-2; CDR3 DNA: TGTGCCAGCAGCCCCCGGGACAGCTATAGCAATCAGCCCCAGCATTTT; CDR3 protein: CASSPRDSYSNQPQHF
J gene: TRBJ2-1; D gene: TRBD2; clone size: few; V gene: TRBV5-1; CDR3 DNA: TGCGCCAGCAGCTGGGGATTATCGGGAGGTGGTAGTGAGCAGTTCTTC; CDR3 protein: CASSWGLSGGGSEQFF
J gene: TRBJ1-1; D gene: TRBD1; clone size: NA; V gene: TRBV7-9; CDR3 DNA: TGTGCCAGCAGCTTAGGGACAGGGTTCGCTTTCTTT; CDR3 protein: CASSLGTGFAFF
J gene: TRBJ1-4; D gene: TRBD1; clone size: few; V gene: TRBV5-1; CDR3 DNA: TGCGCCAGCAGCTGGACCCGGACAGGAGGTAATGAAAAACTGTTTTTT; CDR3 protein: CASSWTRTGGNEKLFF
J gene: TRBJ1-4; D gene: NA; clone size: once; V gene: TRBV5-5; CDR3 DNA: TGTGCCAGCAGCTTGGAACAGGAAAAACTGTTTTTT; CDR3 protein: CASSLEQEKLFF
J gene: TRBJ2-7; D gene: NA; clone size: NA; V gene: TRBV15; CDR3 DNA: TGTGCCACCAGCAGAGGACTGCCGGACTCCTCCTACGAGCAGTACTTC; CDR3 protein: CATSRGLPDSSYEQYF
J gene: TRBJ2-1; D gene: TRBD2; clone size: once; V gene: TRBV18; CDR3 DNA: TGTGCCAGCTCGGAGAGCGGGGGCTCCTACAATGAGCAGTTCTTC; CDR3 protein: CASSESGGSYNEQFF
J gene: TRBJ1-1; D gene: NA; clone size: NA; V gene: TRBV10-3; CDR3 DNA: TGTGCCATCAGTGAGTCGCCAGACAAAACGGGGTACACTGAAGCTTTCTTT; CDR3 protein: CAISESPDKTGYTEAFF
J gene: TRBJ1-6; D gene: TRBD1; clone size: few; V gene: TRBV4-3; CDR3 DNA: TGCGCCAGCAGCCAGGACAGGGGCGTCACCTCCAATTCACCCCTCCACTTT; CDR3 protein: CASSQDRGVTSNSPLHF
J gene: TRBJ2-4; D gene: TRBD2; clone size: NA; V gene: TRBV5-4; CDR3 DNA: TGTGCCAGCAGCTTAGCGGGGGGCAGGGCCAAAAACATTCAGTACTTC; CDR3 protein: CASSLAGGRAKNIQYF
J gene: TRBJ2-1; D gene: TRBD2; clone size: NA; V gene: TRBV28; CDR3 DNA: TGTGCCAGCAGTGGCCTACTAGCGGGAGCGGTCTTC; CDR3 protein: CASSGLLAGAVF
J gene: TRBJ1-1; D gene: NA; clone size: once; V gene: TRBV30; CDR3 DNA: TGTGCCTGGATCGGGGTAACTGAAGCTTTCTTT; CDR3 protein: CAWIGVTEAFF
J gene: TRBJ2-1; D gene: TRBD1; clone size: NA; V gene: TRBV7-2; CDR3 DNA: TGTGCCAGCGGGACAGGGCGAGACACTGAGCAGTTCTTC; CDR3 protein: CASGTGRDTEQFF
J gene: TRBJ1-1; D gene: TRBD1; clone size: NA; V gene: TRBV7-9; CDR3 DNA: TGTGCCAGCTCCGGGACAGGGACTCTTGAAGCTTTCTTT; CDR3 protein: CASSGTGTLEAFF
J gene: TRBJ1-1; D gene: NA; clone size: NA; V gene: TRBV6-6; CDR3 DNA: TGTGCCAGCAGCCGTGACGGGGGTCGGGGTGAAGCTTTCTTT; CDR3 protein: CASSRDGGRGEAFF
J gene: TRBJ2-7; D gene: TRBD2; clone size: NA; V gene: TRBV25-1; CDR3 DNA: TGTGCCAGCAGTGTTAGCGGGGACCCTAACGAGCAGTACTTC; CDR3 protein: CASSVSGDPNEQYF
J gene: TRBJ2-5; D gene: NA; clone size: NA; V gene: TRBV2; CDR3 DNA: TGTGCCAGCAGTGCCCGGTTGGCCGCGACCGGGTCAGAGACCCAGTACTTC; CDR3 protein: CASSARLAATGSETQYF
J gene: TRBJ2-1; D gene: NA; clone size: NA; V gene: TRBV19; CDR3 DNA: TGTGCCAGTAGCCAGATGGCGGGACGGACCTACAATGAGCAGTTCTTC; CDR3 protein: CASSQMAGRTYNEQFF
J gene: TRBJ2-1; D gene: TRBD1; clone size: NA; V gene: TRBV6-5; CDR3 DNA: TGTGCCAGCAGTACGAGTCCGACAGGGGTTGAGCAGTTCTTC; CDR3 protein: CASSTSPTGVEQFF
J gene: TRBJ2-5; D gene: TRBD2; clone size: NA; V gene: TRBV5-1; CDR3 DNA: TGCGCCAGCAGCGGCGGGACTAGCGGGGAAGGAGAGACCCAGTACTTC; CDR3 protein: CASSGGTSGEGETQYF
J gene: TRBJ1-1; D gene: TRBD1; clone size: NA; V gene: TRBV30; CDR3 DNA: TGTGCCTGGAGTGTACTGCCTCGAGGGGGCATTGCGGACACTGAAGCTTTCTTT; CDR3 protein: CAWSVLPRGGIADTEAFF
J gene: TRBJ2-7; D gene: NA; clone size: NA; V gene: TRBV30; CDR3 DNA: TGTGCCTGGAGTCCGGCTAGCGTTAGAGCCGAGCAGTACTTC; CDR3 protein: CAWSPASVRAEQYF
J gene: TRBJ1-2; D gene: TRBD1; clone size: once; V gene: TRBV5-4; CDR3 DNA: TGTGCCAGCAGCATTGACAGGGGAGCCTATGGCTACACCTTC; CDR3 protein: CASSIDRGAYGYTF
J gene: TRBJ2-6; D gene: NA; clone size: NA; V gene: TRBV5-1; CDR3 DNA: TGCGCCAGCAGCTTAACGGAGGTGGTCTCATCTGGGGCCAACGTCCTGACTTTC; CDR3 protein: CASSLTEVVSSGANVLTF
J gene: TRBJ2-7; D gene: NA; clone size: NA; V gene: TRBV5-4; CDR3 DNA: TGTGCCAGCAGCTACGGGAGAGTTTCCGAGCAGTACTTC; CDR3 protein: CASSYGRVSEQYF
J gene: TRBJ2-2; D gene: TRBD2; clone size: NA; V gene: TRBV7-2; CDR3 DNA: TGTGCCAGCAGCTTAGTATCCCTAGCGGGGAGGACCGGGGAGCTGTTTTTT; CDR3 protein: CASSLVSLAGRTGELFF
J gene: TRBJ2-7; D gene: NA; clone size: NA; V gene: TRBV29-1; CDR3 DNA: TGCAGCGTTCCATCAGGGGCCGAGCAGTACTTC; CDR3 protein: CSVPSGAEQYF
J gene: TRBJ1-1; D gene: NA; clone size: NA; V gene: TRBV7-8; CDR3 DNA: TGTGCCGCACGCGGTGGCACTGGAAGGGGGTTGGGCACTGAAGCTTTCTTT; CDR3 protein: CAARGGTGRGLGTEAFF
J gene: TRBJ2-3; D gene: TRBD2; clone size: NA; V gene: TRBV15; CDR3 DNA: TGTGCCACCAGCTTATCGACTAGCGGAAGCACAGATACGCAGTATTTT; CDR3 protein: CATSLSTSGSTDTQYF
J gene: TRBJ2-1; D gene: NA; clone size: NA; V gene: TRBV7-3; CDR3 DNA: TGTGCGATCACGGACAAACTCTACAATGAGCAGTTCTTC; CDR3 protein: CAITDKLYNEQFF
J gene: TRBJ2-7; D gene: NA; clone size: NA; V gene: TRBV4-1; CDR3 DNA: TGCGCCAGCAGCCGCGGTAGTGACGACGAGCAGTACTTC; CDR3 protein: CASSRGSDDEQYF
J gene: TRBJ2-3; D gene: NA; clone size: NA; V gene: TRBV7-3; CDR3 DNA: TGTGCCAGCAGCTTAACGGGGGGAACAGATACGCAGTATTTT; CDR3 protein: CASSLTGGTDTQYF
J gene: TRBJ1-2; D gene: NA; clone size: NA; V gene: TRBV5-1; CDR3 DNA: TGCGCCAGCAGCTTGCCCCGGGAACAGGGCAATTCTCCGTCTAATTATGGCTACACCTTC; CDR3 protein: CASSLPREQGNSPSNYGYTF
J gene: TRBJ2-3; D gene: NA; clone size: NA; V gene: TRBV5-1; CDR3 DNA: TGCGCCAGCAGCCCGGGACGCACTGGGGGGGCATCAGATACGCAGTATTTT; CDR3 protein: CASSPGRTGGASDTQYF
J gene: TRBJ1-1; D gene: NA; clone size: NA; V gene: TRBV28; CDR3 DNA: TGTGCCAGCAGTATATCAGTAGGCGGCATGACTTTCTTT; CDR3 protein: CASSISVGGMTFF
J gene: TRBJ2-7; D gene: TRBD2; clone size: once; V gene: TRBV19; CDR3 DNA: TGTGCCAGTAGTATAAAGGTCGGACTAGCGTTGGGCGAGCAGTACTTC; CDR3 protein: CASSIKVGLALGEQYF
J gene: TRBJ2-7; D gene: TRBD1; clone size: NA; V gene: TRBV5-1; CDR3 DNA: TGCGCCAGCAGCCAGGGGACAGGGTCTCTCAACGAGCAGTACTTC; CDR3 protein: CASSQGTGSLNEQYF
J gene: TRBJ2-7; D gene: TRBD2; clone size: NA; V gene: TRBV27; CDR3 DNA: TGTGCCAGCAGTCTCATAGCGGGAGGGCCCGTCGAGCAGTACTTC; CDR3 protein: CASSLIAGGPVEQYF
J gene: TRBJ2-7; D gene: TRBD1; clone size: NA; V gene: TRBV11-3; CDR3 DNA: TGTGCCAGCAGCTTAGAGGCGGGACAGGGGTTTTCCTACGAGCAGTACTTC; CDR3 protein: CASSLEAGQGFSYEQYF
J gene: TRBJ2-5; D gene: TRBD2; clone size: NA; V gene: TRBV9; CDR3 DNA: TGTGCCAGCAGCGACGGGACTAGCGGGGGGGCTTCAGAGACCCAGTACTTC; CDR3 protein: CASSDGTSGGASETQYF
J gene: TRBJ2-7; D gene: TRBD1; clone size: NA; V gene: TRBV5-8; CDR3 DNA: TGTGCCAGCAGCCTAAACCCGGGACAGGGAACAGGCTCCTACGAGCAGTACTTC; CDR3 protein: CASSLNPGQGTGSYEQYF
J gene: TRBJ2-3; D gene: NA; clone size: NA; V gene: TRBV19; CDR3 DNA: TGTGCCAGTAGTATGGGGGGGGCAGGAACAGATACGCAGTATTTT; CDR3 protein: CASSMGGAGTDTQYF
J gene: TRBJ2-3; D gene: TRBD2; clone size: few; V gene: TRBV25-1; CDR3 DNA: TGTGCCAGCAGTGTTAGCGGGGGACTCACAGATACGCAGTATTTT; CDR3 protein: CASSVSGGLTDTQYF
J gene: TRBJ2-7; D gene: TRBD2; clone size: NA; V gene: TRBV5-1; CDR3 DNA: TGCGCCAGCAGCAGGACTAGCTCCATTCCCTACGAGCAGTACTTC; CDR3 protein: CASSRTSSIPYEQYF
J gene: TRBJ2-7; D gene: TRBD2; clone size: NA; V gene: TRBV7-2; CDR3 DNA: TGTGCCAGCAGCTTATCCCGGAGACTAGCGGGAGTCAACGAGCAGTACTTC; CDR3 protein: CASSLSRRLAGVNEQYF
J gene: TRBJ2-2; D gene: NA; clone size: NA; V gene: TRBV7-3; CDR3 DNA: TGTGCCAGCAGCTTAAATGGGCGGGGGAACACCGGGGAGCTGTTTTTT; CDR3 protein: CASSLNGRGNTGELFF
J gene: TRBJ1-3; D gene: NA; clone size: few; V gene: TRBV6-1; CDR3 DNA: TGTGCCAGCAGTGTACAGGGTCCTGGAAACACCATATATTTT; CDR3 protein: CASSVQGPGNTIYF
J gene: TRBJ2-7; D gene: NA; clone size: few; V gene: TRBV7-2; CDR3 DNA: TGTGCCAGCAGCTTAGACAACACCTACGAGCAGTACTTC; CDR3 protein: CASSLDNTYEQYF
J gene: TRBJ1-1; D gene: NA; clone size: NA; V gene: TRBV11-3; CDR3 DNA: TGTGCCAGCAGCTTGGGGGGGGCCGATGATGCTTTCTTT; CDR3 protein: CASSLGGADDAFF
J gene: TRBJ2-3; D gene: NA; clone size: few; V gene: TRBV6-5; CDR3 DNA: TGTGCCAGCAGTTTTACAGGGATGGGGGACACAGATACGCAGTATTTT; CDR3 protein: CASSFTGMGDTDTQYF